Here is one T cell receptor beta chain with its context. The sample originates from a study of control samples from healthy donors and cancer patients. Here immunoSEQ multiplex PCR was the method, and the copy in TCRdb shows in-frame clones only, minus some. Of about 120,000 clones listed, 75% to 90% were seen once; the top ten hold about 1.1%. This CDR3 has 14 residues. From germline, CDR1 is SGHTA and CDR2 FQGNSA. V was shortened by 5 bases and J by 0 bases, with 8 bases between the two germline ends. This clonotype was sampled from a woman in her fifties or sixties with colorectal cancer. The sequenced sample consisted of PBMCs. V is TRBV7-2 and J is TRBJ2-1, with D maybe TRBD1 (5 bases). CDR3: CASSQDTSYNEQFF. The CDR3 region has the DNA TGTGCCAGCAGCCAGGACACCTCCTACAATGAGCAGTTCTTC.